Below are 28 T cell receptor beta chains sequenced from a single sample in a study of OX40 agonist ivuxolimab in advanced cancers. Clones were sequenced by immunoSEQ multiplex PCR, and TCRdb holds only the in-frame ones, with some missing. Here the sample spans more than 100,000 clones, 80% to 95% being singletons. The sequenced sample was CD4+ or CD8+ T cells sorted from blood, obtained in a trial of the OX40 agonist ivuxolimab. All receptors come from an adult with an advanced solid tumor such as melanoma, head and neck, liver or kidney cancer.

The chain carries TRBV5-1 and TRBJ2-2; D gene unclear. Trimming left V 0 bases short and J 2 bases short, with 5 bases between. The CDR3 runs to 14 residues. Germline loops: CDR1 SGHRS, CDR2 YFSETQ. The DNA of the CDR3 is TGCGCCAGCAGCTTGGCGGGTAACACCGGGGAGCTGTTTTTT. Protein sequence: CASSLAGNTGELFF. Full variable domain (missing parts from reference TRBV5-1 and TRBJ2-2): KAGVTQTPRYLIKTRGQQVTLSCSPISGHRSVSWYQQTPGQGLQFLFEYFSETQRNKGNFPGRFSGRQFSNSRSEMNVSTLELGDSALYLCASSLAGNTGELFFGEGSRLTVL.

CDR3 region: CASRKQGGDNEKLFF. As DNA, the CDR3 is TGTGCCAGCAGAAAACAGGGGGGGGATAATGAAAAACTGTTTTTT. This chain uses TRBV2 with TRBJ1-4, with 8 nucleotides matching TRBD1. Looked up from germline, CDR1 is SNHLY and CDR2 is FYNNEI. J was trimmed by 4 bases and V by 6 bases; bases with no gene match: 7. The CDR3 has 15 residues.

The V gene is TRBV30, the J gene TRBJ1-6; no clear D gene. The V gene lost 4 bases and the J gene lost 0 bases, with 13 bases spanning the gap. The germline V gene has CDR1 GTSNPN and CDR2 SVGIG (reference sequence). The CDR3 totals 16 residues. This chain's CDR3 is CAWTTPRSSYNSPLHF. For the CDR3, the DNA is TGTGCCTGGACCACCCCCCGGAGCTCCTATAATTCACCCCTCCACTTT.

This clone was seen a single time. V and J are TRBV5-4 and TRBJ2-5; TRBD2 agrees at 8 bases. The germline V gene encodes CDR1 SGHNT and CDR2 YYREEE (reference sequence). The trim removed 3 bases at V and 3 bases at J, leaving 7 bases unmatched. The CDR3 extends over 15 amino acids. CDR3 DNA: TGTGCCAGCAGCTCAACAGCGGGGGAAGAAGAGACCCAGTACTTC. This encodes CASSSTAGEEETQYF.

The V call is TRBV6-1, the J call TRBJ1-1, with D unclear. Trimming removed 7 bases from V and 3 bases from J, with 12 bases in between. This CDR3 spans 13 amino acids. The V gene's germline CDR1 is MNHNS and CDR2 SASEGT. CDR3 amino acids: CASKYSLDTEAFF. The CDR3 nucleotides are TGTGCCAGCAAGTACTCATTGGACACTGAAGCTTTCTTT.

V usage is TRBV6-5 and J usage is TRBJ1-5, with D possibly being TRBD1 (5 bases). Trimming pared 6 bases from V and 5 bases from J, leaving 11 bases between. Germline CDR1 reads MNHEY; CDR2 reads SVGAGI. This CDR3 spans 13 amino acids. The CDR3 sequence: CASSGAGHQPQHF. The CDR3 DNA follows: TGTGCCAGCAGCGGGGCAGGACATCAGCCCCAGCATTTT.

This rearrangement joins TRBV5-1 to TRBJ1-6; D unresolved. Trimming cost V 1 base and J 14 bases, with 13 bases left between them. The CDR3 runs 13 residues. Germline assignment: CDR1 SGHRS and CDR2 YFSETQ. The CDR3 sequence: CASSLSRSAALHF. CDR3 coding DNA: TGCGCCAGCAGCTTGTCCAGGTCGGCGGCCCTCCACTTT.

The rearrangement links TRBV5-4 to TRBJ2-7; TRBD1 or TRBD2 may be the D gene (6 bases each). This CDR3 is built from 15 residues. CDR1 and CDR2 (germline): SGHNT, YYREEE (reference sequence). Trimming took off 0 bases at V and 0 bases at J, with 10 bases between the two ends. The CDR3 DNA reads TGTGCCAGCAGCTTGGGGGGGGCACGCTCCTACGAGCAGTACTTC. Amino acid sequence: CASSLGGARSYEQYF.

This clone was seen once. The chain recombines TRBV5-6 with TRBJ1-4, with a possible D match to TRBD1 (6 bases). V lost 4 bases to trimming and J lost 6 bases, with 19 bases between them. The CDR3 is made up of 16 amino acids. Germline CDR1 SGHDT, CDR2 YYEEEE. The CDR3 here is CASSPAGGAKDEKLFF. DNA for the CDR3: TGTGCCAGCAGCCCCGCCGGGGGGGCTAAGGATGAAAAACTGTTTTTT.

The chain is built from TRBV15 and TRBJ2-5, with TRBD2 identical over 8 bases. This CDR3 is built from 13 residues. Trimming took 1 base from V and 5 from J; bases not matched to a gene: 0. In germline, CDR1 is LNHNV, CDR2 YYDKDF (reference sequence). Here the CDR3 DNA reads TGTGCCACCAGCAGAGCGGGAGGGGAGACCCAGTACTTC. Translation gives CATSRAGGETQYF.

This rearrangement joins TRBV6-5 to TRBJ1-2; 8 bases are a match to TRBD1. Germline V gene sequence: CDR1 MNHEY, CDR2 SVGAGI. The J segment lost 7 bases and the V segment lost 6 bases, leaving 7 bases of the junction unmatched. The CDR3 is 13 amino acids. The CDR3 DNA is TGTGCCAGCAGGACAGGGGAACGGGCTGGCTACACCTTC. This gives the protein CASRTGERAGYTF.

The chain is built from TRBV6-5 and TRBJ2-6; D not resolved. V lost 2 bases and J 4 bases, leaving 9 bases between the germline ends. The CDR3 is made up of 15 amino acids. CDR1 MNHEY and CDR2 SVGAGI come from the germline V gene. The DNA of the CDR3 is TGTGCCAGCAGTTACCGAAAGGGAGGGGCCAACGTCCTGACTTTC. It translates to CASSYRKGGANVLTF.

The CDR3, as DNA: TGTGCCAGCAGCCCCCAAGGCGGAGTACTCACCGGGGAGCTGTTTTTT. It yields the protein CASSPQGGVLTGELFF. The chain couples TRBV7-3 to TRBJ2-2; D unresolved. CDR3 length: 16 amino acids. V was cut by 5 bases and J by 4 bases, with 17 bases left in between. Germline CDR1 SGHTA, CDR2 FQGTGA.

The rearrangement uses TRBV6-1 and TRBJ2-6; D is ambiguous. The germline V gene encodes CDR1 MNHNS and CDR2 SASEGT. Trimming took off 1 base at V and 2 bases at J, with 6 bases between the two ends. CDR3 size: 15 residues. CDR3 bases: TGTGCCAGCAGTGAAGGTAGTGCTGGGGCCAACGTCCTGACTTTC. As protein: CASSEGSAGANVLTF.

V and J are TRBV7-8 and TRBJ1-6; the D is unclear. CDR1 is SGHVS and CDR2 is FQNEAQ in the germline V gene. V was shortened by 5 bases and J by 5 bases, with 7 bases between the two germline ends. This CDR3 has 13 amino acids. CDR3 nucleotide sequence: TGTGCCAGCAGCCCGGACCATAATTCACCCCTCCACTTT. This gives the protein CASSPDHNSPLHF.

The chain joins TRBV7-9 to TRBJ1-2; D is perhaps TRBD1 (6 bases). V was shortened by 2 bases and J by 3 bases, with 10 bases between the two germline ends. This CDR3 has 14 amino acids. The germline V gene has CDR1 SEHNR and CDR2 FQNEAQ (reference sequence). CDR3 amino acids: CASSLTAGDYGYTF. The CDR3 nucleotides are TGTGCCAGCAGCTTAACGGCAGGGGACTATGGCTACACCTTC. Looking up the rest from reference TRBV7-9 and TRBJ1-2 gives the full variable domain: DTGVSQNPRHKITKRGQNVTFRCDPISEHNRLYWYRQTLGQGPEFLTYFQNEAQLEKSRLLSDRFSAERPKGSFSTLEIQRTEQGDSAMYLCASSLTAGDYGYTFGSGTRLTVV.

This chain joins TRBV11-1 and TRBJ2-3; 9 bases agree with TRBD2. Losses at the gene ends were 8 bases for V and 2 bases for J; bases not matched to a gene: 8. Germline CDR1 and CDR2: SGHAT and FQDESV (reference sequence). This CDR3 comprises 15 residues. The CDR3 loop is CASQLLAGHTDTQYF. The CDR3 region has the DNA TGTGCCAGCCAACTCCTAGCGGGGCACACAGATACGCAGTATTTT. The full variable domain, with the rest looked up from reference TRBV11-1 and TRBJ2-3, is EAEVAQSPRYKITEKSQAVAFWCDPISGHATLYWYRQILGQGPELLVQFQDESVVDDSQLPKDRFSAERLKGVDSTLKIQPAELGDSAMYLCASQLLAGHTDTQYFGPGTRLTVL.

A remark on this clone: The sample holds other DNA sequences that translate to the same CDR3. The chain couples TRBV18 to TRBJ2-7; a possible D gene is TRBD1 (5 bases). Trimming shortened V by 6 bases and J by 4 bases, and 10 bases separated the two germline ends. This CDR3 spans 12 amino acids. Germline-derived CDR1 and CDR2 are KGHSH and LQKENI. In DNA, the CDR3 is TGTGCCAGCTCGCCCGACAGTTACGAGCAGTACTTC. This gives the protein CASSPDSYEQYF.

The chain carries TRBV5-1 and TRBJ2-4; perhaps D is TRBD1 or TRBD2 (7 bases each). Deletions cut 1 base from V and 13 bases from J, with 15 bases between. The CDR3 loop spans 13 amino acids. Germline CDR1 and CDR2: SGHRS and YFSETQ. The CDR3 protein is CASSLRGDSSQYF. The CDR3 bases are TGCGCCAGCAGCTTGCGGGGGGACAGCTCACAGTACTTC.

The gene calls are TRBV5-1 and TRBJ2-4; D perhaps matches TRBD2 (5 bases). V was clipped by 4 bases and J by 2 bases, with 10 bases between them. CDR1 and CDR2 (germline): SGHRS, YFSETQ. The CDR3 sequence is 14 residues long. The CDR3 coding sequence is TGCGCCAGCAGCCGGGAAGCCTCCAAAAACATTCAGTACTTC. It is translated as CASSREASKNIQYF. Full variable domain (missing parts from reference TRBV5-1 and TRBJ2-4): KAGVTQTPRYLIKTRGQQVTLSCSPISGHRSVSWYQQTPGQGLQFLFEYFSETQRNKGNFPGRFSGRQFSNSRSEMNVSTLELGDSALYLCASSREASKNIQYFGAGTRLSVL.

J is TRBJ1-4 and V is TRBV5-1; D might be TRBD1 (6 bases). The CDR3 covers 17 residues. Germline V gives CDR1 SGHRS, CDR2 YFSETQ. V was shortened by 4 bases and J by 5 bases, with 21 bases between the two germline ends. The CDR3 DNA sequence: TGCGCCAGCAGCCCCGGCCCCCCTGGGGGCCAGAATGAAAAACTGTTTTTT. This gives the protein CASSPGPPGGQNEKLFF.

The chain employs TRBV5-8 and TRBJ2-7; D might be TRBD2 (5 bases). Germline CDR1 is SGHTS and CDR2 is YDEGEE. Trimming left V 0 bases short and J 2 bases short, with 12 bases between. The CDR3 runs 15 residues. For the CDR3, the DNA is TGTGCCAGCAGCTTGGGAGGGAGATCAACCTACGAGCAGTACTTC. Encoded protein: CASSLGGRSTYEQYF.

This sequence joins TRBV19 and TRBJ1-5, with 8 bases that match TRBD1. Germline CDR1 is LNHDA and CDR2 is SQIVND (reference sequence). This CDR3 is built from 16 residues. With V trimmed by 7 bases and J by 0 bases, 8 bases remained unmatched. CDR3 protein: CASTDRGPYSNQPQHF. The DNA for the CDR3 is TGTGCCAGTACCGACAGGGGCCCTTATAGCAATCAGCCCCAGCATTTT.

The V gene is TRBV9, the J gene TRBJ1-1; TRBD1 agrees at 8 bases. The trim removed 2 bases at V and 3 bases at J, leaving 3 bases unmatched. Germline CDR1 SGDLS, CDR2 YYNGEE. The CDR3 consists of 14 residues. CDR3 sequence reads: CASSVGQVDTEAFF. CDR3 bases: TGTGCCAGCAGCGTGGGACAGGTAGACACTGAAGCTTTCTTT.

The chain joins TRBV6-1 to TRBJ1-1, with 9 nucleotides matching TRBD1. The germline CDR1 and CDR2 sequences are MNHNS and SASEGT. The V gene end was trimmed by 6 bases and the J gene end by 3 bases; junction bases not matched to a gene: 2. The CDR3 spans 13 residues. The CDR3 region is CASRGQGYTEAFF. CDR3 sequence (DNA): TGTGCCAGCAGGGGACAGGGATACACTGAAGCTTTCTTT.

This chain joins TRBV4-2 and TRBJ2-1; D is perhaps TRBD2 (5 bases). Deletions cut 1 base from V and 0 bases from J, with 10 bases between. The CDR3 runs to 16 residues. Germline CDR1 and CDR2: LGHNA and YNFKEQ. The CDR3 nucleotides read TGTGCCAGCAGCCAAGCGCTAGCAGGCTCCTACAATGAGCAGTTCTTC. It translates to CASSQALAGSYNEQFF.

The chain uses TRBV5-1 and TRBJ2-1; 11 bases align to TRBD2. Germline V gives CDR1 SGHRS, CDR2 YFSETQ. The CDR3 extends over 16 amino acids. V lost 4 bases to trimming and J lost 6 bases; unmatched junction nucleotides: 9. CDR3 nucleotide sequence: TGCGCCAGCAGCCGTCTTACTAGCGGGAGCGGCAATGAGCAGTTCTTC. Translation: CASSRLTSGSGNEQFF.

The genes are TRBV5-1 and TRBJ1-3; TRBD1 might be the D (6 bases). The germline CDR1 and CDR2 sequences are SGHRS and YFSETQ. This CDR3 contains 16 residues. The V end was cut by 0 bases, the J end by 1 base, with 11 bases between. The CDR3 DNA follows: TGCGCCAGCAGCTTGGAAAGGGGGACGTCTGGAAACACCATATATTTT. It codes for CASSLERGTSGNTIYF.